This entry lists 32 T cell receptor beta chains sequenced from one sample in a study of cytomegalovirus exposure and HLA in healthy donors. Vbeta (60) and Jbeta (13) primers were used in the PCR. The data were produced by immunoSEQ multiplex PCR, yet TCRdb's version contains in-frame clones alone and is incomplete. Recorded for this sample: more than 45,000 clones. Sequencing was performed on PBMCs. Source of these receptors: a woman aged 35 to 49 in good health and CMV-seronegative.

The chain employs TRBV6-5 and TRBJ2-7; 7 bases map to TRBD2. The V segment lost 2 bases and the J segment 2 bases; nucleotides outside the gene matches: 3. Germline V gene sequence: CDR1 MNHEY, CDR2 SVGAGI. The CDR3 has 14 amino acids. The CDR3 DNA follows: TGTGCCAGCAGTTACGGGACTATCCCCTACGAGCAGTACTTC. Translated, it gives CASSYGTIPYEQYF.

This chain links TRBV5-1 with TRBJ2-2, with TRBD1 identical over 10 bases. CDR3 length equals 16 residues. V shed 6 bases, J shed 1 base, and the junction held 6 bases outside the gene matches. CDR1 SGHRS and CDR2 YFSETQ come from the germline V gene. CDR3 in amino acids: CASTSGTGVNTGELFF. The CDR3 DNA reads TGCGCCAGCACCTCAGGGACAGGGGTGAACACCGGGGAGCTGTTTTTT. Combining the CDR3 with reference TRBV5-1 and TRBJ2-2 gives the whole variable domain KAGVTQTPRYLIKTRGQQVTLSCSPISGHRSVSWYQQTPGQGLQFLFEYFSETQRNKGNFPGRFSGRQFSNSRSEMNVSTLELGDSALYLCASTSGTGVNTGELFFGEGSRLTVL.

The V and J genes are TRBV29-1 and TRBJ1-2; 7 nucleotides align to TRBD1. Germline CDR1 SQVTM, CDR2 ANQGSEA. The V segment lost 5 bases and the J segment 6 bases; nucleotides outside the gene matches: 3. This CDR3 has 11 residues. CDR3 nucleotides: TGCAGCGTTAGCACAGGGGATGGCTACACCTTC. Amino acid sequence: CSVSTGDGYTF.

The chain couples TRBV4-3 to TRBJ1-1; D is perhaps TRBD1 (5 bases). The V end lost 1 base, the J end lost 0 bases, and 12 bases lay between the germline ends. The CDR3 is made up of 16 amino acids. The germline V gene encodes CDR1 LGHNA and CDR2 YSLEER. The DNA of the CDR3 is TGCGCCAGCAGCCAAGGCGACAGAATCATGAACACTGAAGCTTTCTTT. Translating it yields CASSQGDRIMNTEAFF.

The chain couples TRBV12-5 to TRBJ2-1, with a possible D match to TRBD2 (5 bases). CDR3 length equals 14 residues. The germline V gene has CDR1 LGHNT and CDR2 FRNRAP. The germline V and J ends were trimmed by 4 bases and 1 base, with 8 bases remaining between them. DNA of the CDR3: TGTGCTAGTGGTTCCATAGCGTCCTACAATGAGCAGTTCTTC. Its translation: CASGSIASYNEQFF.

The chain links TRBV9 to TRBJ2-5, with D hard to call. Germline CDR1 SGDLS, CDR2 YYNGEE. This CDR3 is built from 16 residues. V was pared by 3 bases and J by 4 bases, with 19 bases between. In nucleotides, the CDR3 is TGTGCCAGCAGCGGACGCCCCGACTTAAACCTAGAGACCCAGTACTTC. Its protein is CASSGRPDLNLETQYF.

The J gene is TRBJ2-7, the V gene TRBV5-5; 7 nucleotides align to TRBD1. Germline V lookup: CDR1 SGHKS, CDR2 YYEKEE (reference sequence). V was pared by 0 bases and J by 1 base, with 7 bases of the junction left unmatched. This CDR3 has 16 amino acids. CDR3 sequence: CASSLGGTAISYEQYF. In nucleotides, the CDR3 is TGTGCCAGCAGCTTGGGTGGGACAGCAATATCCTACGAGCAGTACTTC.

The rearrangement joins TRBV9 to TRBJ2-1, with D possibly matching TRBD2 (5 bases). Germline V gene data show CDR1 as SGDLS and CDR2 as YYNGEE. The CDR3 sequence is 16 residues long. Between the trimmed V and J ends, which lost 0 bases and 2 bases, there was a span of 12 bases. CDR3 in amino acids: CASSVGGLPPYNEQFF. Here the CDR3 DNA reads TGTGCCAGCAGCGTAGGCGGGCTCCCCCCCTACAATGAGCAGTTCTTC. Based on the CDR3 plus reference TRBV9 and TRBJ2-1, the full variable domain is DSGVTQTPKHLITATGQRVTLRCSPRSGDLSVYWYQQSLDQGLQFLIQYYNGEERAKGNILERFSAQQFPDLHSELNLSSLELGDSALYFCASSVGGLPPYNEQFFGPGTRLTVL.

The chain carries TRBV27 and TRBJ1-5, with D uncertain. The germline V gene has CDR1 MNHEY and CDR2 SMNVEV (reference sequence). The CDR3 contains 13 residues. Trimming pared 2 bases from V and 4 bases from J, leaving 6 bases between. The CDR3 DNA reads as TGTGCCAGCAGTTTACGGGAGAATCAGCCCCAGCATTTT. This sequence encodes CASSLRENQPQHF.

The gene calls are TRBV14 and TRBJ2-3; 8 bases align to TRBD2. The ends lost 4 bases at V and 1 base at J; junction bases unmatched: 1. This CDR3 comprises 14 residues. In germline, CDR1 is SGHDN, CDR2 FVKESK. The CDR3 loop is CASSPGGGTDTQYF. The CDR3 region has the DNA TGTGCCAGCAGCCCGGGGGGGGGCACAGATACGCAGTATTTT.

This chain connects TRBV9 to TRBJ2-2; TRBD2 agrees at 9 bases. Germline assignment: CDR1 SGDLS and CDR2 YYNGEE. The CDR3 spans 17 residues. The trim removed 2 bases at V and 1 base at J, leaving 6 bases unmatched. The CDR3 sequence: CASSVLSGSRNTGELFF. In DNA, the CDR3 is TGTGCCAGCAGCGTTCTTAGCGGGAGCCGGAACACCGGGGAGCTGTTTTTT.

This rearrangement joins TRBV5-1 to TRBJ1-1, with D perhaps matching TRBD1 (5 bases). There are 14 residues in the CDR3. V was shortened by 0 bases and J by 10 bases, with 16 bases between the two germline ends. Germline V gene lookup returns CDR1 SGHRS and CDR2 YFSETQ. CDR3 residues: CASSLVRDGAAAFF. CDR3 DNA: TGCGCCAGCAGCTTGGTCAGGGATGGGGCGGCAGCTTTCTTT.

The chain joins TRBV4-1 to TRBJ1-1, with 12 nucleotides matching TRBD1. V was pared by 3 bases and J by 9 bases, with 8 bases of the junction left unmatched. Per germline, CDR1 MGHRA and CDR2 YSYEKL. The CDR3 length is 15 residues. The CDR3 region is CASSQVGQGAVKAFF. In DNA form, the CDR3 reads TGCGCCAGCAGCCAGGTGGGACAGGGGGCGGTCAAAGCTTTCTTT.

The CDR3 DNA is TGCGCCAGCAGCTTGGGGTCCGGGGGTGGGAATGAGCAGTTCTTC. As protein: CASSLGSGGGNEQFF. The chain links TRBV5-1 to TRBJ2-1, with D possibly matching TRBD2 (6 bases). The CDR3 runs 15 residues. Germline V CDR1 and CDR2: SGHRS, YFSETQ. V shed 0 bases and J shed 7 bases, with 14 bases lying between them. Looking up the rest from reference TRBV5-1 and TRBJ2-1 gives the full variable domain: KAGVTQTPRYLIKTRGQQVTLSCSPISGHRSVSWYQQTPGQGLQFLFEYFSETQRNKGNFPGRFSGRQFSNSRSEMNVSTLELGDSALYLCASSLGSGGGNEQFFGPGTRLTVL.

The chain couples TRBV29-1 to TRBJ2-1, with TRBD2 identical over 7 bases. Germline V gives CDR1 SQVTM, CDR2 ANQGSEA. This CDR3 spans 10 amino acids. Unmatched junction bases numbered 4, after V lost 7 bases and J lost 10 bases. The CDR3 DNA sequence: TGCAGCGGGGGGACTATCGAGCAGTTCTTC. Its translation: CSGGTIEQFF.

The rearrangement joins TRBV4-2 to TRBJ2-3, with D unresolved. The V and J ends lost 0 bases and 2 bases respectively, with 9 bases between them. CDR1 and CDR2 (germline): LGHNA, YNFKEQ. This CDR3 is built from 15 residues. This CDR3 is CASSQDAGSTDTQYF. In DNA, the CDR3 is TGTGCCAGCAGCCAAGATGCAGGTTCCACAGATACGCAGTATTTT.

The genes are TRBV5-4 and TRBJ2-5; D may be TRBD1 (5 bases). Judging by the DNA end, TRBJ2-7 fits better; the J call may be wrong. This CDR3 has 14 amino acids. Germline CDR1 is SGHNT and CDR2 is YYREEE (reference sequence). CDR3: CASSLGQQYYEQYF. As DNA, the CDR3 is TGTGCCAGCAGCTTGGGACAGCAGTACTACGAGCAGTACTTC.

The chain is built from TRBV7-9 and TRBJ1-5, with a possible D match to TRBD1 (6 bases). Per the germline V gene, CDR1 is SEHNR and CDR2 is FQNEAQ (reference sequence). The CDR3 totals 15 residues. V shed 5 bases and J shed 0 bases, with 11 bases lying between them. The CDR3 here is CASSLTGDSNQPQHF. As DNA, the CDR3 is TGTGCCAGCAGCCTGACAGGTGATAGCAATCAGCCCCAGCATTTT.

This chain links TRBV6-1 with TRBJ2-3, with TRBD2 matching over 10 bases. CDR3 length equals 15 residues. Per the germline V gene, CDR1 is MNHNS and CDR2 is SASEGT. With 1 base clipped from V and 10 bases from J, the junction kept 8 bases outside the gene matches. The CDR3 DNA reads as TGTGCCAGCAGTGAAGTTCTGGGACTAGCGTTCGCGCAGTATTTT. Translation: CASSEVLGLAFAQYF.

The gene calls are TRBV11-2 and TRBJ2-3; 12 bases line up with TRBD2. The CDR3 runs 15 residues. The germline gives CDR1 SGHAT, CDR2 FQNNGV. J lost 4 bases, V lost 5 bases, and 4 bases had no gene match. The CDR3: CASSPTSGRPDTQYF. CDR3 sequence (DNA): TGTGCCAGCAGCCCCACTAGCGGGAGGCCAGATACGCAGTATTTT.

A word on this clone: At the DNA level, this CDR3 is encoded by other sequences in the same sample as well. V is TRBV10-3 and J is TRBJ2-3; TRBD2 aligns across 8 bases. The CDR3 contains 14 residues. Germline CDR1 reads ENHRY; CDR2 reads SYGVKD. V gave up 4 bases and J gave up 2 bases; unmatched junction bases: 2. The CDR3 loop is CAISVRGVTDTQYF. The CDR3 coding sequence is TGTGCCATCAGTGTGCGGGGGGTCACAGATACGCAGTATTTT.

The rearrangement joins TRBV19 to TRBJ2-7, with 8 nucleotides matching TRBD2. The V gene's germline CDR1 is LNHDA and CDR2 SQIVND (reference sequence). Trimming at V came to 0 bases and at J to 2 bases, leaving 3 bases not matched to a gene. The CDR3 extends over 15 amino acids. CDR3 nucleotide sequence: TGTGCCAGTAGTATAGAAGCGGGGGCGGCCTACGAGCAGTACTTC. Its translation: CASSIEAGAAYEQYF.

This chain joins TRBV5-1 and TRBJ1-3; D call uncertain. Germline V gene data show CDR1 as SGHRS and CDR2 as YFSETQ. The CDR3 spans 14 residues. The V end lost 6 bases, the J end lost 0 bases, and 10 bases lay between the germline ends. CDR3 sequence (DNA): TGCGCCAGCACCGACGGGAGCTCTGGAAACACCATATATTTT. The encoded protein is CASTDGSSGNTIYF.

This chain uses TRBV6-1 with TRBJ1-2; 9 nucleotides match TRBD1. From germline, CDR1 is MNHNS and CDR2 SASEGT. Germline trimming cut 2 bases from V and 5 bases from J; bases unmatched to any gene: 6. This CDR3 comprises 15 residues. The CDR3 DNA reads TGTGCCAGCAGTGAATATTTGGGACAGGGTTATGGCTACACCTTC. Residues: CASSEYLGQGYGYTF.

The J gene is TRBJ1-4, the V gene TRBV28; D is perhaps TRBD1 (5 bases). Germline V gene lookup returns CDR1 MDHEN and CDR2 SYDVKM. The ends were cut back, 8 bases at V and 7 bases at J, with 20 bases in the middle. The CDR3 has 15 amino acids. The DNA of the CDR3 is TGTGCCAGCCTCGGCCGAGGAGGGGTCTTTGAAAAACTGTTTTTT. Residues: CASLGRGGVFEKLFF.

The rearrangement joins TRBV5-1 to TRBJ2-3; a possible D gene is TRBD1 (5 bases). Germline values: CDR1 SGHRS, CDR2 YFSETQ. There are 13 residues in the CDR3. V was cut by 2 bases and J by 4 bases, with 8 bases left in between. The CDR3 loop is CASSLDRADTQYF. In DNA, the CDR3 is TGCGCCAGCAGCTTAGACAGAGCAGATACGCAGTATTTT.

The J gene is TRBJ1-5, the V gene TRBV19, with TRBD1 matching over 8 bases. The CDR3 totals 14 residues. Per germline, CDR1 LNHDA and CDR2 SQIVND (reference sequence). V shed 4 bases and J 2 bases; nucleotides not matched to a gene: 1. CDR3: CASSTTGGNQPQHF. The CDR3 region has the DNA TGTGCCAGTAGTACGACAGGGGGCAATCAGCCCCAGCATTTT.

V gene TRBV7-9 combines with J gene TRBJ2-7; 9 positions match TRBD1. With 7 bases clipped from V and 12 bases from J, the junction kept 13 bases outside the gene matches. The CDR3 is made up of 13 amino acids. Germline CDR1 is SEHNR and CDR2 is FQNEAQ (reference sequence). The CDR3 loop is CASTSPGQGLSYF. In DNA, the CDR3 is TGTGCCAGCACCTCACCGGGACAGGGCCTTTCGTACTTC.

This sequence joins TRBV6-1 and TRBJ1-5; 7 bases align to TRBD1. The CDR3 has 15 residues. Germline loops: CDR1 MNHNS, CDR2 SASEGT. Trimming took 8 bases from V and 4 from J; bases not matched to a gene: 11. CDR3 residues: CASLGGAGGNQPQHF. DNA for the CDR3: TGTGCCAGCCTCGGCGGGGCAGGGGGGAATCAGCCCCAGCATTTT.

The rearrangement joins TRBV4-1 to TRBJ1-1, with 7 bases aligning to TRBD1. V dropped 3 bases and J dropped 2; count of bases not matched to a gene: 6. CDR3 size: 15 residues. Per germline, CDR1 MGHRA and CDR2 YSYEKL. The CDR3 DNA reads as TGCGCCAGCAGCCAGCACTACAGGGGAAACACTGAAGCTTTCTTT. Translating gives CASSQHYRGNTEAFF.

The chain has TRBV19 and TRBJ2-1, with TRBD1 as a possible D gene (5 bases). This CDR3 comprises 15 residues. Germline V gives CDR1 LNHDA, CDR2 SQIVND (reference sequence). Trimming pared 6 bases from V and 5 bases from J, leaving 17 bases between. In DNA form, the CDR3 reads TGTGCCAGTAGACTCGAGACAGCTCCCCACAATGAGCAGTTCTTC. Its translation is CASRLETAPHNEQFF. Full variable domain (rest looked up from reference TRBV19 and TRBJ2-1): DGGITQSPKYLFRKEGQNVTLSCEQNLNHDAMYWYRQDPGQGLRLIYYSQIVNDFQKGDIAEGYSVSREKKESFPLTVTSAQKNPTAFYLCASRLETAPHNEQFFGPGTRLTVL.

The gene calls are TRBV11-3 and TRBJ1-1, with D perhaps TRBD1 (6 bases). Germline CDR1 is SGHNT and CDR2 is YENEEA. The CDR3 loop spans 13 amino acids. V lost 4 bases to trimming and J lost 5 bases, with 11 bases between them. The CDR3 protein is CASSWYRETEAFF. CDR3 bases: TGTGCCAGCAGCTGGTACAGGGAAACTGAAGCTTTCTTT.